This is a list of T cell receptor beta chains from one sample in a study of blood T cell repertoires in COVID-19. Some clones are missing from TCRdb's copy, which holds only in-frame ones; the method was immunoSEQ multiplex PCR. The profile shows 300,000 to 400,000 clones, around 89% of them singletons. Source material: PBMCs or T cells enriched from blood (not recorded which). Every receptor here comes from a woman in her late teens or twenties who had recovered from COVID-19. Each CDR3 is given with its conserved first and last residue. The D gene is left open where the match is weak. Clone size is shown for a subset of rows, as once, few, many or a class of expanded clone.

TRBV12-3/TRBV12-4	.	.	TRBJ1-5	CASSLTDNQPQHF	TGTGCCAGCAGTTTAACAGACAATCAGCCCCAGCATTTT
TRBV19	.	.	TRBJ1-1	CASSIRAQGRFPEAFF	TGTGCCAGTAGTATTAGGGCGCAGGGGCGTTTCCCTGAAGCTTTCTTT
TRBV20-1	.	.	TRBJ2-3	CSASLQGLPDTQYF	TGCAGTGCTAGTTTGCAGGGGTTACCAGATACGCAGTATTTT
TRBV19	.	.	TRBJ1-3	CATSPGYSGNTIYF	TGTGCCACATCGCCGGGTTACTCTGGAAACACCATATATTTT
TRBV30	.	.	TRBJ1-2	CAWSVQWPGGYTF	TGTGCCTGGAGTGTACAGTGGCCAGGAGGCTACACCTTC
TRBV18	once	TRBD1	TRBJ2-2	CASSLHGPGTGNTGELFF	TGTGCCAGCTCACTGCACGGCCCCGGGACAGGGAACACCGGGGAGCTGTTTTTT
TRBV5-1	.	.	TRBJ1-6	CASRLSVISDSPLHF	TGCGCCAGCAGGTTGAGCGTGATTTCTGATTCACCCCTCCACTTT
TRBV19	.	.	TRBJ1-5	CASSIEAASNQPQHF	TGTGCCAGTAGTATAGAGGCGGCTAGCAATCAGCCCCAGCATTTT
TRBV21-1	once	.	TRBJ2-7	CASADSEVF	TGTGCCAGCGCCGATTCCGAGGTCTTC
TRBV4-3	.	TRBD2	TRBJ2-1	CASSQGKTSGEQFF	TGCGCCAGCAGCCAAGGAAAAACTAGCGGGGAGCAGTTCTTC
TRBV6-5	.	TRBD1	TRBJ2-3	CASTLGTGVADTQYF	TGTGCCAGCACCCTCGGGACAGGGGTTGCAGATACGCAGTATTTT
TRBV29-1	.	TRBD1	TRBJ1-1	CSVRDRGRNTEAFF	TGCAGCGTCCGGGACAGGGGGCGAAACACTGAAGCTTTCTTT
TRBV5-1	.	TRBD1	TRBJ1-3	CASTGQGAYSGNTIYF	TGCGCCAGCACGGGACAGGGGGCTTACTCTGGAAACACCATATATTTT
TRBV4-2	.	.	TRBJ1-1	CASMPAEVTEAFF	TGTGCCAGCATGCCAGCCGAGGTCACTGAAGCTTTCTTT
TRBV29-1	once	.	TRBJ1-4	CSVRPANGNEKLFF	TGCAGCGTCCGCCCCGCCAACGGGAATGAAAAACTGTTTTTT
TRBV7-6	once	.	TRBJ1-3	CASSLVGINSGNTIYF	TGTGCCAGCAGCTTAGTCGGGATCAACTCTGGAAACACCATATATTTT
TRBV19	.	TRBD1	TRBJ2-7	CASSIVLNRDRANEQYF	TGTGCCAGTAGTATAGTCCTAAACCGGGACAGGGCGAACGAGCAGTACTTC
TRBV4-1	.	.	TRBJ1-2	CASSPGLYGYTF	TGCGCCAGCAGCCCAGGCCTCTATGGCTACACCTTC
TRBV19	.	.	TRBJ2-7	CASSTYGTSYEQYF	TGTGCCAGTAGTACCTATGGGACATCCTACGAGCAGTACTTC
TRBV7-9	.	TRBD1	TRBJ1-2	CASSLVGTGGNGYTF	TGTGCCAGCAGCTTAGTTGGGACAGGGGGTAATGGCTACACCTTC
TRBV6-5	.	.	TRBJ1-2	CASSNSKGYTF	TGTGCCAGCAGTAATTCTAAGGGCTACACCTTC
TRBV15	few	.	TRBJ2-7	CATSDAASYEQYF	TGTGCCACCAGCGACGCGGCCTCCTACGAGCAGTACTTC
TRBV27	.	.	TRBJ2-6	CASALSGANVLTF	TGTGCCAGCGCGCTCTCTGGGGCCAACGTCCTGACTTTC
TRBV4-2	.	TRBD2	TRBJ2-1	CASSQNPDSRGEFF	TGTGCCAGCAGCCAAAACCCTGACAGCCGGGGGGAGTTCTTC
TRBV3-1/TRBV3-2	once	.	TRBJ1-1	CASSLGGNTEAFF	TGTGCCAGCAGCCTTGGAGGGAACACTGAAGCTTTCTTT
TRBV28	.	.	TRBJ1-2	CASSLLGLRGYTF	TGTGCCAGCAGTTTATTGGGGCTAAGGGGCTACACCTTC
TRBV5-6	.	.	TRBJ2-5	CASSFNQETQYF	TGTGCCAGCAGCTTTAATCAAGAGACCCAGTACTTC
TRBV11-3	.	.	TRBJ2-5	CASSRDSQETQYF	TGTGCCAGCAGCCGCGACAGCCAAGAGACCCAGTACTTC
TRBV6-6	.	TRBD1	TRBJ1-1	CASRPGTAHRDTEAFF	TGTGCCAGCAGGCCCGGGACAGCCCATCGGGACACTGAAGCTTTCTTT
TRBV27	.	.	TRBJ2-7	CASSLGAGAVYEQYF	TGTGCCAGCAGTTTAGGGGCAGGGGCGGTATACGAGCAGTACTTC
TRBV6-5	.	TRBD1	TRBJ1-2	CASSRGQVGGYTF	TGTGCCAGCAGCCGTGGACAGGTTGGCGGCTACACCTTC
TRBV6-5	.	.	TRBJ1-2	CANLATNYGYTF	TGTGCCAACCTAGCCACTAACTATGGCTACACCTTC
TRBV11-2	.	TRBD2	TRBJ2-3	CASSLSGTSSQYF	TGTGCCAGCAGCTTATCTGGGACTAGTTCGCAGTATTTT
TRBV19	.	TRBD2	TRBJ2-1	CASSIRGGDYNEQFF	TGTGCCAGTAGTATCCGCGGGGGAGACTACAATGAGCAGTTCTTC
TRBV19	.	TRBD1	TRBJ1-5	CASSIGTGGFQPQHF	TGTGCCAGTAGTATAGGTACAGGGGGTTTTCAGCCCCAGCATTTT